Listed below are T cell receptor beta chains from one sample, sequenced in a study of lymphopenia after photon versus proton radiotherapy. TCRdb's copy holds only in-frame clones and misses some; the assay was immunoSEQ multiplex PCR. The table lists some 29,000 clones, approximately 88% of them singletons. The specimen comprised peripheral blood, sampled from a patient treated with proton-based radiotherapy. The receptor source for this set is a woman aged 55-69 years with cholangiocarcinoma. Some clones in this sample may be carry-over from other donors' samples. CDR3s include the opening cysteine and the closing phenylalanine or tryptophan. A D gene is named only where the DNA matches it firmly. The listing skips clone size in some rows; elsewhere it reads once, few, many or a size class.

J gene: TRBJ2-7; clone size: .; D gene: .; V gene: TRBV7-9; CDR3 protein: CASSLALTASSYEQYF; CDR3 DNA: TGTGCCAGCAGCTTAGCCTTGACAGCTAGCTCCTACGAGCAGTACTTC
J gene: TRBJ2-1; clone size: .; D gene: TRBD2; V gene: TRBV5-1; CDR3 protein: CASSASSGEYNEQFF; CDR3 DNA: TGCGCCAGCAGCGCGTCTAGCGGGGAGTACAATGAGCAGTTCTTC
J gene: TRBJ2-3; clone size: .; D gene: .; V gene: TRBV7-2; CDR3 protein: CASSLAGERTQYF; CDR3 DNA: TGTGCCAGCAGCTTAGCGGGGGAGCGGACGCAGTATTTT
J gene: TRBJ1-1; clone size: .; D gene: .; V gene: TRBV18; CDR3 protein: CATQVGVNLNTEAFF; CDR3 DNA: TGTGCCACGCAAGTGGGGGTGAACCTGAACACTGAAGCTTTCTTT
J gene: TRBJ2-3; clone size: .; D gene: TRBD1; V gene: TRBV5-5; CDR3 protein: CASNLILTGPTDTQYF; CDR3 DNA: TGTGCCAGCAACTTGATCCTGACAGGGCCCACAGATACGCAGTATTTT
J gene: TRBJ1-2; clone size: .; D gene: .; V gene: TRBV18; CDR3 protein: CASSPSPGDSYGYTF; CDR3 DNA: TGTGCCAGCTCACCGTCCCCAGGGGATAGCTATGGCTACACCTTC
J gene: TRBJ2-1; clone size: .; D gene: .; V gene: TRBV7-2; CDR3 protein: CASSLAAGIGSEQFF; CDR3 DNA: TGTGCCAGCAGCTTAGCCGCCGGAATTGGTAGTGAGCAGTTCTTC
J gene: TRBJ2-7; clone size: .; D gene: .; V gene: TRBV19; CDR3 protein: CASSTPRDGRRGEQYF; CDR3 DNA: TGTGCCAGTAGTACCCCCCGAGACGGGAGAAGGGGCGAGCAGTACTTC
J gene: TRBJ2-1; clone size: .; D gene: TRBD2; V gene: TRBV6-1; CDR3 protein: CASSGSGVVRNEQFF; CDR3 DNA: TGTGCCAGCAGCGGTAGCGGGGTTGTTCGGAATGAGCAGTTCTTC
J gene: TRBJ2-5; clone size: .; D gene: .; V gene: TRBV7-8; CDR3 protein: CASSPSQGMQETQYF; CDR3 DNA: TGTGCCAGCAGCCCTAGTCAGGGGATGCAAGAGACCCAGTACTTC
J gene: TRBJ2-5; clone size: .; D gene: .; V gene: TRBV7-9; CDR3 protein: CASSLGDTLSETQYF; CDR3 DNA: TGTGCCAGCAGCTTAGGGGACACCTTAAGCGAGACCCAGTACTTC
J gene: TRBJ2-7; clone size: few; D gene: .; V gene: TRBV6-5; CDR3 protein: CASRLRDSYEQYF; CDR3 DNA: TGTGCCAGCAGACTCAGGGACTCCTACGAGCAGTACTTC
J gene: TRBJ2-2; clone size: .; D gene: .; V gene: TRBV10-1; CDR3 protein: CASSELTGELFF; CDR3 DNA: TGCGCCAGCAGTGAGCTCACCGGGGAGCTGTTTTTT
J gene: TRBJ2-7; clone size: few; D gene: TRBD1; V gene: TRBV5-1; CDR3 protein: CASSFAPGQGYEQYF; CDR3 DNA: TGCGCCAGCAGCTTCGCGCCGGGACAGGGTTACGAGCAGTACTTC
J gene: TRBJ1-4; clone size: .; D gene: .; V gene: TRBV6-6; CDR3 protein: CASRRDLLGNEKLFF; CDR3 DNA: TGTGCCAGCAGGCGGGACCTCCTAGGGAATGAAAAACTGTTTTTT
J gene: TRBJ1-4; clone size: .; D gene: TRBD1; V gene: TRBV30; CDR3 protein: CAWSKRGQGPEKLFF; CDR3 DNA: TGTGCCTGGAGTAAACGGGGACAGGGGCCTGAAAAACTGTTTTTT
J gene: TRBJ1-5; clone size: .; D gene: .; V gene: TRBV19; CDR3 protein: CASSRADKGGRHQPQHF; CDR3 DNA: TGTGCCAGTAGTAGGGCCGACAAGGGGGGTAGACATCAGCCCCAGCATTTT
J gene: TRBJ2-5; clone size: .; D gene: .; V gene: TRBV5-1; CDR3 protein: CASSLGEETQYF; CDR3 DNA: TGCGCCAGCAGCTTGGGGGAAGAGACCCAGTACTTC
J gene: TRBJ2-2; clone size: .; D gene: TRBD1; V gene: TRBV27; CDR3 protein: CASSPRPGQDTGELFF; CDR3 DNA: TGTGCCAGCAGTCCGAGACCGGGACAGGATACCGGGGAGCTGTTTTTT
J gene: TRBJ2-7; clone size: .; D gene: .; V gene: TRBV21-1; CDR3 protein: CASSSFTSQPQNF; CDR3 DNA: TGTGCCAGCAGCAGCTTTACTTCGCAACCGCAGAACTTC
J gene: TRBJ2-7; clone size: .; D gene: TRBD2; V gene: TRBV2; CDR3 protein: CASSVPGLAGIYEQYF; CDR3 DNA: TGTGCCAGCAGTGTCCCGGGACTAGCGGGGATATACGAGCAGTACTTC
J gene: TRBJ1-2; clone size: .; D gene: TRBD1; V gene: TRBV5-1; CDR3 protein: CASSQGQINYGYTF; CDR3 DNA: TGCGCCAGCAGCCAGGGACAGATAAACTATGGCTACACCTTC